A single sample gave rise to the 20 T cell receptor beta chains below, sequenced in a study of CD8+ T cells in alopecia areata. Reverse transcribed after extraction, RNA yielded cDNA as the sequencing template. Profiled with immunoSEQ multiplex PCR; TCRdb holds only in-frame clones, not every one. The data show 180,000 or so clones, with less than 75% seen just once and about an eighth held by the top ten. The material sequenced was CD8+ T cells sorted from blood, taken at week 0. The receptors here all came from a human donor with alopecia areata.

Of note for this clone: Other nucleotide sequences in the sample specify the same CDR3. The rearrangement joins TRBV5-6 to TRBJ1-5; D gene ambiguous. V was clipped by 4 bases and J by 3 bases, with 5 bases between them. Per germline, CDR1 SGHDT and CDR2 YYEEEE. This CDR3 spans 12 amino acids. Here the CDR3 DNA reads TGTGCCAGCAGCCTACCCAATCAGCCCCAGCATTTT. Translated, it gives CASSLPNQPQHF.

The chain is built from TRBV18 and TRBJ1-2; weak D call: TRBD1 (6 bases). The CDR3 is 15 residues long. Trimming removed 4 bases from V and 4 bases from J, with 16 bases in between. Germline CDR1 and CDR2: KGHSH and LQKENI. The CDR3 DNA follows: TGTGCCAGCTCACTTAAAGAACAGGGCCCCTATGGCTACACCTTC. Amino acids: CASSLKEQGPYGYTF.

The gene calls are TRBV13 and TRBJ1-2, with D maybe TRBD1 (5 bases). The germline CDR1 and CDR2 sequences are PRHDT and FYEKMQ (reference sequence). Trimming pared 0 bases from V and 3 bases from J, leaving 14 bases between. This CDR3 has 16 amino acids. The CDR3 nucleotides read TGTGCCAGCAGCTTAGGGAGGCGTGGGGACCACTATGGCTACACCTTC. Amino acid sequence: CASSLGRRGDHYGYTF.

This rearrangement joins TRBV5-6 to TRBJ2-5, with D hard to call. Germline V lookup: CDR1 SGHDT, CDR2 YYEEEE. Trimming shortened V by 5 bases and J by 5 bases, and 7 bases separated the two germline ends. The CDR3 has 11 amino acids. The CDR3 sequence is CASSTLETQYF. CDR3 nucleotide sequence: TGTGCCAGCAGTACCCTGGAGACCCAGTACTTC.

CDR3 sequence reads: CASSLDWGAQFF. CDR3 DNA: TGTGCCAGCAGCTTAGATTGGGGGGCGCAGTTCTTC. The genes are TRBV7-9 and TRBJ2-1, with D possibly called TRBD1 or TRBD2 (6 bases each). The V and J ends lost 1 base and 12 bases respectively, with 10 bases between them. The CDR3 loop spans 12 amino acids. Germline V CDR1 and CDR2: SEHNR, FQNEAQ (reference sequence).

The gene calls are TRBV7-9 and TRBJ2-3; D gene unclear. Trimming took off 5 bases at V and 2 bases at J, with 8 bases between the two ends. Germline CDR1 SEHNR, CDR2 FQNEAQ (reference sequence). This CDR3 comprises 13 residues. CDR3 DNA: TGTGCCAGCAGCGGGAATTTCACAGATACGCAGTATTTT. It yields the protein CASSGNFTDTQYF.

The CDR3 region has the DNA TGTGCCACCAGCAGAGAGACAGCGCTCTTCTACGAGCAGTACTTC. This sequence encodes CATSRETALFYEQYF. The V and J genes are TRBV15 and TRBJ2-7; a weak D match, TRBD1 (5 bases). V gave up 0 bases and J gave up 3 bases, with 12 bases separating them. The CDR3 loop spans 15 amino acids. Germline V CDR1 and CDR2: LNHNV, YYDKDF (reference sequence).

This sequence joins TRBV7-8 and TRBJ2-5; D unclear. V dropped 5 bases and J dropped 3 bases, with 22 bases sitting between them. From germline, CDR1 is SGHVS and CDR2 FQNEAQ. CDR3 length: 17 residues. The CDR3 loop is CASSPRWLGQRKETQYF. The CDR3 region has the DNA TGTGCCAGCAGCCCCCGATGGTTGGGTCAAAGAAAAGAGACCCAGTACTTC.

This chain links TRBV4-1 with TRBJ2-1, with a tentative D call TRBD2 (6 bases). The CDR3 sequence is 16 residues long. Germline V gives CDR1 MGHRA, CDR2 YSYEKL. The V end lost 0 bases, the J end lost 3 bases, and 12 bases lay between the germline ends. This CDR3 reads CASSQDQKRVYNEQFF. The CDR3 nucleotides are TGCGCCAGCAGCCAAGATCAAAAGCGGGTCTACAATGAGCAGTTCTTC.

J is TRBJ2-7 and V is TRBV7-6; TRBD1 is a possible D gene (6 bases). From germline, CDR1 is SGHVS and CDR2 FNYEAQ. V was cut by 5 bases and J by 0 bases, with 14 bases left in between. This CDR3 has 15 residues. The CDR3 sequence is CASSIEDSSSYEQYF. In DNA form, the CDR3 reads TGTGCCAGCAGCATCGAGGACAGCAGCTCCTACGAGCAGTACTTC.

This clone showed up just once. The V call is TRBV19, the J call TRBJ2-5; 11 bases fit TRBD2. Looked up from germline, CDR1 is LNHDA and CDR2 is SQIVND (reference sequence). Germline trimming cut 4 bases from V and 2 bases from J; bases unmatched to any gene: 3. CDR3 length equals 15 residues. The CDR3 region has the DNA TGTGCCAGTAGTACACGACTAGCGGGGCAAGAGACCCAGTACTTC. Its protein is CASSTRLAGQETQYF. Full variable domain (rest looked up from reference TRBV19 and TRBJ2-5): DGGITQSPKYLFRKEGQNVTLSCEQNLNHDAMYWYRQDPGQGLRLIYYSQIVNDFQKGDIAEGYSVSREKKESFPLTVTSAQKNPTAFYLCASSTRLAGQETQYFGPGTRLLVL.

The chain employs TRBV29-1 and TRBJ1-2, with D hard to call. The CDR3 loop spans 12 amino acids. The germline V and J ends were trimmed by 4 bases and 8 bases, with 14 bases remaining between them. Germline CDR1 and CDR2: SQVTM and ANQGSEA. CDR3 residues: CSVALGSGGYTF. The CDR3 DNA follows: TGCAGCGTTGCTCTGGGCAGCGGCGGCTACACCTTC.

J is TRBJ2-3 and V is TRBV7-2; 11 bases line up with TRBD2. The V segment lost 4 bases and the J segment 1 base; nucleotides outside the gene matches: 4. This CDR3 spans 16 amino acids. Germline CDR1 reads SGHTA; CDR2 reads FQGNSA. The chain's CDR3 is CASSSKTSGGTDTQYF. CDR3 nucleotide sequence: TGTGCCAGCAGCTCCAAGACTAGCGGGGGCACAGATACGCAGTATTTT.

The genes are TRBV5-1 and TRBJ1-2; no definite D call. The V end lost 2 bases, the J end lost 4 bases, and 9 bases lay between the germline ends. Germline V lookup: CDR1 SGHRS, CDR2 YFSETQ. CDR3 size: 13 residues. CDR3 loop: CASSFPSLYGYTF. The CDR3 DNA reads as TGCGCCAGCAGCTTCCCCAGTCTCTATGGCTACACCTTC.

The rearrangement joins TRBV6-5 to TRBJ1-5; 7 positions agree with TRBD1. The germline gives CDR1 MNHEY, CDR2 SVGAGI. V was clipped by 5 bases and J by 2 bases; unmatched bases: 3. The CDR3 is 14 residues long. The CDR3: CASSPTGGNQPQHF. Written as DNA, the CDR3 is TGTGCCAGCAGTCCTACAGGGGGCAATCAGCCCCAGCATTTT.

The chain combines TRBV5-1 with TRBJ2-5; D is perhaps TRBD1 (5 bases). The closer fit of TRBJ2-7 to the DNA end suggests the J call may be wrong. Germline lookup yields CDR1 SGHRS and CDR2 YFSETQ. CDR3 length: 15 amino acids. The CDR3 coding sequence is TGCGCCAGCAGATCTCAGGGTTCAAACTCCTACGAGCAGTACTTC. This translates into CASRSQGSNSYEQYF.

This clone was detected a few times. The chain links TRBV10-2 to TRBJ2-2; D is unresolved. The CDR3 has 13 residues. Germline V CDR1 and CDR2: WSHSY, SAAADI. V dropped 3 bases and J dropped 6 bases, with 8 bases sitting between them. The CDR3 loop is CASSEALPGELFF. The CDR3 DNA sequence: TGCGCCAGCAGTGAAGCGTTACCCGGGGAGCTGTTTTTT.

The chain links TRBV6-1 to TRBJ1-2; the match to TRBD1 covers 9 bases. The CDR3 extends over 13 amino acids. Germline CDR1 is MNHNS and CDR2 is SASEGT. V lost 6 bases and J lost 3; bases outside the gene matches: 2. CDR3 residues: CASSGTGYYGYTF. CDR3 bases: TGTGCCAGCAGCGGGACAGGGTACTATGGCTACACCTTC.

The V and J genes are TRBV25-1 and TRBJ2-5; the match to TRBD2 covers 11 bases. The CDR3 consists of 16 residues. CDR1 and CDR2 from the germline V gene are MGHDK and SYGVNS. V lost 1 base, J lost 3 bases, and 4 bases stayed unmatched. The CDR3 is CASSELRGLAEETQYF. The CDR3 nucleotides are TGTGCCAGCAGTGAATTAAGGGGACTAGCGGAAGAGACCCAGTACTTC.

The chain is built from TRBV30 and TRBJ2-2; 8 positions agree with TRBD1. The CDR3 contains 15 residues. Germline assignment: CDR1 GTSNPN and CDR2 SVGIG (reference sequence). V shed 1 base and J 6 bases; nucleotides not matched to a gene: 7. The CDR3 DNA sequence: TGTGCCTGGAGTGAGGGGACAGGCTCGGCCGGGGAGCTGTTTTTT. The encoded protein is CAWSEGTGSAGELFF.